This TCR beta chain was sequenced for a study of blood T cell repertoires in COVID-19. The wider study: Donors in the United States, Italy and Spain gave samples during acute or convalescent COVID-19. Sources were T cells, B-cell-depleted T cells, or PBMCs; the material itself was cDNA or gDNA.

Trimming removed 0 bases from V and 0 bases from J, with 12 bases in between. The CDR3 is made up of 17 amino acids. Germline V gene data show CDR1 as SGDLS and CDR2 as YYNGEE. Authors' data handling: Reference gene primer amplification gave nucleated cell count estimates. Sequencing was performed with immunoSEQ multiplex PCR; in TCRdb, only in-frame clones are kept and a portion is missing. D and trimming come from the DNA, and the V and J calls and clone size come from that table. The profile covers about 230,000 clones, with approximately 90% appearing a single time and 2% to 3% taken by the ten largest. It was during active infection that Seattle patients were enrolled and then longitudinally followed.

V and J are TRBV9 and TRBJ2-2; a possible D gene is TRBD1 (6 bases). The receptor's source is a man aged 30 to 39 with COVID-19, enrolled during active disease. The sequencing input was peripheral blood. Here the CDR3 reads CASSVEVGATNTGELFF. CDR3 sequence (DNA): TGTGCCAGCAGCGTAGAGGTGGGGGCTACGAACACCGGGGAGCTGTTTTTT. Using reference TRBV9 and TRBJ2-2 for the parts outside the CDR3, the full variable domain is DSGVTQTPKHLITATGQRVTLRCSPRSGDLSVYWYQQSLDQGLQFLIQYYNGEERAKGNILERFSAQQFPDLHSELNLSSLELGDSALYFCASSVEVGATNTGELFFGEGSRLTVL.